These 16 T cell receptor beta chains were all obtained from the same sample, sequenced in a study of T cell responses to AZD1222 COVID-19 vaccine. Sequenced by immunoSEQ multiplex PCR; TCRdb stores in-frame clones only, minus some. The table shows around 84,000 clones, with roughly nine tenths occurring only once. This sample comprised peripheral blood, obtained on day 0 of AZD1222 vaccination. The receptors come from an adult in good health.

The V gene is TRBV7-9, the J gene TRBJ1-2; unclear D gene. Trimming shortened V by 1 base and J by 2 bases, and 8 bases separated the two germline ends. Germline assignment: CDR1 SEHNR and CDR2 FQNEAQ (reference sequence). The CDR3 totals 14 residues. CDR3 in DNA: TGTGCCAGCAGCTTAGAAACAGCAAACTATGGCTACACCTTC. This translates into CASSLETANYGYTF. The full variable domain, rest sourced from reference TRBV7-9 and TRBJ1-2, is DTGVSQNPRHKITKRGQNVTFRCDPISEHNRLYWYRQTLGQGPEFLTYFQNEAQLEKSRLLSDRFSAERPKGSFSTLEIQRTEQGDSAMYLCASSLETANYGYTFGSGTRLTVV.

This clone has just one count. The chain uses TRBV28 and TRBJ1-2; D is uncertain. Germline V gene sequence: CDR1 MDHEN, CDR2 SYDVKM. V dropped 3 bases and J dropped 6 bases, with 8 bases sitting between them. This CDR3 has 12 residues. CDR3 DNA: TGTGCCAGCAGTTTGACTGGAAATGGCTACACCTTC. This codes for CASSLTGNGYTF.

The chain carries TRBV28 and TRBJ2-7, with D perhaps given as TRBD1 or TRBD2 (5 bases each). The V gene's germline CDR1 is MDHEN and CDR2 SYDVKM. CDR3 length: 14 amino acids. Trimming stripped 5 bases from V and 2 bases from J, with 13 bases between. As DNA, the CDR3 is TGTGCCAGCAGTCCCCGGGGCAGAACCTACGAGCAGTACTTC. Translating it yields CASSPRGRTYEQYF.

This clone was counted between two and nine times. CDR3 region: CASSLEKGGGSYEQYF. CDR3 sequence (DNA): TGTGCCAGCAGCTTAGAAAAAGGCGGGGGCTCCTACGAGCAGTACTTC. The J gene is TRBJ2-7, the V gene TRBV11-3, with 7 bases aligning to TRBD2. V trimming: 0 bases; J trimming: 0 bases; junction bases outside the gene matches: 5. Germline V gives CDR1 SGHNT, CDR2 YENEEA. This CDR3 is built from 16 residues.

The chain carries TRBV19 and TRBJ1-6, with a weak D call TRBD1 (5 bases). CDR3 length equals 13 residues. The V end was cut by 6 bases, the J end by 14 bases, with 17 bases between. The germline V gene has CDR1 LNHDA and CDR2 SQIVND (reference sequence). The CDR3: CASRWGVEGALHF. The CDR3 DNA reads TGTGCCAGTAGATGGGGCGTGGAAGGCGCCCTCCACTTT.

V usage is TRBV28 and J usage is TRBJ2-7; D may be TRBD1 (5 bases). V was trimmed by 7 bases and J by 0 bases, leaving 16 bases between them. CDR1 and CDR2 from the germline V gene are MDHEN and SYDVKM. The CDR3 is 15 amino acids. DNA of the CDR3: TGTGCCAGCACCCCTCCAGGGCCCGGCTCCTACGAGCAGTACTTC. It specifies CASTPPGPGSYEQYF. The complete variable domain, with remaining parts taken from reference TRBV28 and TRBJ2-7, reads DVKVTQSSRYLVKRTGEKVFLECVQDMDHENMFWYRQDPGLGLRLIYFSYDVKMKEKGDIPEGYSVSREKKERFSLILESASTNQTSMYLCASTPPGPGSYEQYFGPGTRLTVT.

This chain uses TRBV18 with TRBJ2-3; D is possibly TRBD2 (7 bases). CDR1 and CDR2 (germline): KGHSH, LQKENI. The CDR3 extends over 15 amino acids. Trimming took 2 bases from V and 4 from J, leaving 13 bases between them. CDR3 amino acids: CASSPVYGGPDTQYF. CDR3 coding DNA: TGTGCCAGCTCACCAGTGTACGGGGGGCCAGATACGCAGTATTTT.

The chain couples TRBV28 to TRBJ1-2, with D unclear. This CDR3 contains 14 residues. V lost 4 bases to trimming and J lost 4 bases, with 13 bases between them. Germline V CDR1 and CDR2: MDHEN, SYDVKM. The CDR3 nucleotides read TGTGCCAGCAGTTCCCGAAAGACTCCCTATGGCTACACCTTC. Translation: CASSSRKTPYGYTF.

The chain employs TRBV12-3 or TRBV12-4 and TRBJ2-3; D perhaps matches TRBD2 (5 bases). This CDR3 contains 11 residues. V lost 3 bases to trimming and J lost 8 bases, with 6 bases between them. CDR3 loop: CASSFEGTQYF. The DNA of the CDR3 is TGTGCCAGCAGTTTCGAGGGTACGCAGTATTTT.

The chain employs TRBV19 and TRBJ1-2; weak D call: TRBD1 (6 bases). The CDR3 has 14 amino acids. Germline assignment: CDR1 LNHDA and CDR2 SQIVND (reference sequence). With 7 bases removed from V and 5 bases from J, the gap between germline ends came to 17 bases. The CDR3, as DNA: TGTGCCAGTATACCCGGGGGGCGCTCTTATGGCTACACCTTC. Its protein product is CASIPGGRSYGYTF. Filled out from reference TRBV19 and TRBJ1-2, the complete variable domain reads DGGITQSPKYLFRKEGQNVTLSCEQNLNHDAMYWYRQDPGQGLRLIYYSQIVNDFQKGDIAEGYSVSREKKESFPLTVTSAQKNPTAFYLCASIPGGRSYGYTFGSGTRLTVV.

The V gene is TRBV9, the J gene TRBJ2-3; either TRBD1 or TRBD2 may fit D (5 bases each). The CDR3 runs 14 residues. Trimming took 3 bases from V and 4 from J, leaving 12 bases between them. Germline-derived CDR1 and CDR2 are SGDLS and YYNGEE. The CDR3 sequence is CASSAQGGPDTQYF. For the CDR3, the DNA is TGTGCCAGCAGCGCTCAGGGCGGGCCAGATACGCAGTATTTT.

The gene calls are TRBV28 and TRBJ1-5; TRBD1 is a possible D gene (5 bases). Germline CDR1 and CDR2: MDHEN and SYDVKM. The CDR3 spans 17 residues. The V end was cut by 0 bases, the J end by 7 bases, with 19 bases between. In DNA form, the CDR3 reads TGTGCCAGCAGTTTATGGTGGGGGTCCAACCACGTCCAGCCCCAGCATTTT. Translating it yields CASSLWWGSNHVQPQHF.

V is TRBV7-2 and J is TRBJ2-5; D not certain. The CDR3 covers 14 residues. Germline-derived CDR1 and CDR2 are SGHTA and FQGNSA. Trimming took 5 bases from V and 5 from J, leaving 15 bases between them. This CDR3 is CASSPRMSGETQYF. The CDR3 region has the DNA TGTGCCAGCAGCCCGAGGATGTCTGGGGAGACCCAGTACTTC.

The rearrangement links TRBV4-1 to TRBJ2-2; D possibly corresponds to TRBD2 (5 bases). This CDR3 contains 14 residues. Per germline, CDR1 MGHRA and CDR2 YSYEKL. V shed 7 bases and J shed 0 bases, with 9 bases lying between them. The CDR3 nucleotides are TGCGCCAGCATGATCGGGGCGAACACCGGGGAGCTGTTTTTT. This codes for CASMIGANTGELFF.

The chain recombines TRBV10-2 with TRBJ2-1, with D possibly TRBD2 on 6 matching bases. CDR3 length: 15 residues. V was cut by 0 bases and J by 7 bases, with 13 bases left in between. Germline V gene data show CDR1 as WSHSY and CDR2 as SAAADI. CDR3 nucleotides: TGCGCCAGCAGTGAGTCGTCCCTAGCGAGGAATGAGCAGTTCTTC. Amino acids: CASSESSLARNEQFF.

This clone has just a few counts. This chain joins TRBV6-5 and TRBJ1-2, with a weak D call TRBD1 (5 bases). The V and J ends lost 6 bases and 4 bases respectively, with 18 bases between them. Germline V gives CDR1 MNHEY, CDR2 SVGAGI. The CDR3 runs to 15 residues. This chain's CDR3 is CASSQPGVGSYGYTF. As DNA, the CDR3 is TGTGCCAGCAGCCAACCGGGGGTAGGGTCCTATGGCTACACCTTC.